This TCR beta chain was sequenced for a study of T cell responses to AZD1222 COVID-19 vaccine. Study conclusions and caveats: Two AZD1222 doses significantly raised spike-specific TCR breadth and depth over controls. Females made up more of the donors, who were largely white British, and clonal diversity may have come out too low.

Germline CDR1 and CDR2: LGHDT and YNNKEL (reference sequence). V was pared by 0 bases and J by 14 bases, with 13 bases between. The CDR3 has 12 residues. Pooling of second doses given at about 4 or about 12 weeks was done. Clones were read by immunoSEQ multiplex PCR, and TCRdb kept only the in-frame ones, dropping some. The data hold 90,000 to 100,000 clones, with 88% observed a single time. Remarks on this clone: Antigen: not known.

The V gene is TRBV3-1 (or the pseudogene TRBV3-2), the J gene TRBJ1-2; D possibly corresponds to TRBD1 (5 bases). The sequence was obtained from an adult who received the AZD1222 COVID-19 vaccine. The sample in question was peripheral blood, obtained 28 days after the second AZD1222 dose. CDR3 in amino acids: CASSQDGRGLTF. The CDR3 DNA follows: TGTGCCAGCAGCCAAGACGGGCGGGGACTTACCTTC.